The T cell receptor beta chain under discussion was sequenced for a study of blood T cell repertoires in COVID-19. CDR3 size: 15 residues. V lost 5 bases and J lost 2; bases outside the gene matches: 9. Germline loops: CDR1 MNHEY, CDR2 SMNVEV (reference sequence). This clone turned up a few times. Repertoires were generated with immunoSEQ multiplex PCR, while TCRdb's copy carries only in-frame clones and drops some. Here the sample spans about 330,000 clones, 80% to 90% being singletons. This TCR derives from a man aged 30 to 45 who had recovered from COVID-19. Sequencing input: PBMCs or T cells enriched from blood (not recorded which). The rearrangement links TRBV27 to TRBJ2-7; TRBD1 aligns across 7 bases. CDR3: CASSPNRGIPYEQYF. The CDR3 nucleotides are TGTGCCAGCAGTCCCAACAGGGGAATACCCTACGAGCAGTACTTC.